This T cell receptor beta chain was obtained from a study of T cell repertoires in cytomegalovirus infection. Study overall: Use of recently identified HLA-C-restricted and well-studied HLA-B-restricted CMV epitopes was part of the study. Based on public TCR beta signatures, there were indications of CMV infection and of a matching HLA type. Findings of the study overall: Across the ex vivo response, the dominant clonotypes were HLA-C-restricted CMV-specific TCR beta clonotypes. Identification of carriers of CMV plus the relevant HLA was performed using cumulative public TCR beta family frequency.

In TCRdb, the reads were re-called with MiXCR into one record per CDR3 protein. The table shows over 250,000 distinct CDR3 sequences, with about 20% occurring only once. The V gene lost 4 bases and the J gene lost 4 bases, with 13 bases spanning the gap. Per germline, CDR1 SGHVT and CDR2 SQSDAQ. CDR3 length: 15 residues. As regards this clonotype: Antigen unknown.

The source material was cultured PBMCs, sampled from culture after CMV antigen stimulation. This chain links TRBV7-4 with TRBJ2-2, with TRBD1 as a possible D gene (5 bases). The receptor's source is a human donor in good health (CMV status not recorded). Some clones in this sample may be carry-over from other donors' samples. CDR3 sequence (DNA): TGTGCCAGCAGCTCCTTAGAGGACATCACCGGGGAGCTGTTTTTT. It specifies CASSSLEDITGELFF.